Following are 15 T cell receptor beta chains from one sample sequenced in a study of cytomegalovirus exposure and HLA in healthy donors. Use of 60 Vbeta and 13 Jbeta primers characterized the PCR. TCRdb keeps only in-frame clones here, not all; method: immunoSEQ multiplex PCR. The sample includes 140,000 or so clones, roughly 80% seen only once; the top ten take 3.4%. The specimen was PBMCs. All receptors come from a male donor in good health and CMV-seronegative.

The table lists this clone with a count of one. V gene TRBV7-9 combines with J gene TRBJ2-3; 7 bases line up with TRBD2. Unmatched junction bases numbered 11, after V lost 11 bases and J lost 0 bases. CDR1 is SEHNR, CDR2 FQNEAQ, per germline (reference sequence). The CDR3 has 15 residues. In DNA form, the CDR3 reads TGTGCCTCCCCCGCGGGGGAAGCTAGCACAGATACGCAGTATTTT. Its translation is CASPAGEASTDTQYF.

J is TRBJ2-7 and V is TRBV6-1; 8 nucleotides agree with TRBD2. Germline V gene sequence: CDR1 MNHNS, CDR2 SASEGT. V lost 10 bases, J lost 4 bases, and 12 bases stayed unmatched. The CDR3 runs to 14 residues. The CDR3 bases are TGTGCCACCTCTCACACTAGCGGATTTTACGAGCAGTACTTC. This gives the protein CATSHTSGFYEQYF.

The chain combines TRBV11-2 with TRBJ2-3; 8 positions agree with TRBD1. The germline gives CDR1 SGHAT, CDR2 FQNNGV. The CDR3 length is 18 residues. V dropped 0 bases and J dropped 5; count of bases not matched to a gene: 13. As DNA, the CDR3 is TGTGCCAGCAGCTTAGATGGGACAGGAAAAGTCCCCAGAGATACGCAGTATTTT. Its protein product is CASSLDGTGKVPRDTQYF.

The CDR3 sequence: CASNTQGIDTEAFF. The CDR3 nucleotides read TGTGCCAGCAACACCCAGGGGATTGACACTGAAGCTTTCTTT. The chain is built from TRBV11-2 and TRBJ1-1, with a possible D match to TRBD1 (6 bases). V lost 7 bases to trimming and J lost 3 bases, with 15 bases between them. From germline, CDR1 is SGHAT and CDR2 FQNNGV. This CDR3 has 14 residues.

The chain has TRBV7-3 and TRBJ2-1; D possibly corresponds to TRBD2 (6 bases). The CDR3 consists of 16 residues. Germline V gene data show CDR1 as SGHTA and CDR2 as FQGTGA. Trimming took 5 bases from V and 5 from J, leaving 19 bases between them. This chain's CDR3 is CASSRKAGLSNNEQFF. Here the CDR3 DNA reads TGTGCCAGCAGCCGAAAGGCGGGACTGAGCAACAATGAGCAGTTCTTC.

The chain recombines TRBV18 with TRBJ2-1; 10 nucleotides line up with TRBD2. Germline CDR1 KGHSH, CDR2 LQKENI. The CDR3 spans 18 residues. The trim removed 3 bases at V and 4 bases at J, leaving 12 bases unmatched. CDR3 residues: CASSPYLAGEEWYNEQFF. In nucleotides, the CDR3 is TGTGCCAGCTCACCTTACCTAGCGGGAGAAGAGTGGTACAATGAGCAGTTCTTC.

The CDR3 is CASSPWTSGAGGELFF. CDR3 bases: TGTGCCAGCAGCCCATGGACTAGCGGGGCAGGCGGGGAGCTGTTTTTT. J is TRBJ2-2 and V is TRBV7-9; 12 bases map to TRBD2. Unmatched junction bases numbered 8, after V lost 5 bases and J lost 7 bases. The germline V gene encodes CDR1 SEHNR and CDR2 FQNEAQ (reference sequence). This CDR3 is 16 amino acids long.

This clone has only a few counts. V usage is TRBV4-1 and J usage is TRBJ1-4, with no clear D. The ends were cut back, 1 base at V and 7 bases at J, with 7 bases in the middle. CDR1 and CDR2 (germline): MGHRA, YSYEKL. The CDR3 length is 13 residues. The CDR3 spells CASSQGAAEKLFF. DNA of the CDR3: TGCGCCAGCAGCCAAGGAGCGGCTGAAAAACTGTTTTTT.

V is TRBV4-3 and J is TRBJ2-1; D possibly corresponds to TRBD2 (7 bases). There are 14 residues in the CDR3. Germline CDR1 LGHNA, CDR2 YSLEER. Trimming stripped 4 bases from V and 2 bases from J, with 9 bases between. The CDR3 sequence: CASSRGGPYNEQFF. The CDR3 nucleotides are TGCGCCAGCAGCCGGGGGGGGCCCTACAATGAGCAGTTCTTC.

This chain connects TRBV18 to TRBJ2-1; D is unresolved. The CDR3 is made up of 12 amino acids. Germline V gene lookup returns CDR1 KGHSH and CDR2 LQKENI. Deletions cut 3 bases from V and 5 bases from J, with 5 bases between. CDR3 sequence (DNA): TGTGCCAGCTCACCGGGCCACAATGAGCAGTTCTTC. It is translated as CASSPGHNEQFF.

CDR3 nucleotide sequence: TGTGCCAGCAGCCAAGAGCCTTCTACCGGGACATCGAACACTGAAGCTTTCTTT. Translated: CASSQEPSTGTSNTEAFF. The rearrangement links TRBV4-2 to TRBJ1-1, with TRBD1 as a possible D gene (6 bases). Germline V lookup: CDR1 LGHNA, CDR2 YNFKEQ. CDR3 length equals 18 residues. The V and J ends lost 0 bases and 1 base respectively, with 18 bases between them.

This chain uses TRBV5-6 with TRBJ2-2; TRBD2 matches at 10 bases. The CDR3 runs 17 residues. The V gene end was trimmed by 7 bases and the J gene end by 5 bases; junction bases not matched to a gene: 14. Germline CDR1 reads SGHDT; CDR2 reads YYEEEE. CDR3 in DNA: TGTGCCAGCCTCCTTGCCGAAGCGGGGGGGGATACCGGGGAGCTGTTTTTT. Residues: CASLLAEAGGDTGELFF.

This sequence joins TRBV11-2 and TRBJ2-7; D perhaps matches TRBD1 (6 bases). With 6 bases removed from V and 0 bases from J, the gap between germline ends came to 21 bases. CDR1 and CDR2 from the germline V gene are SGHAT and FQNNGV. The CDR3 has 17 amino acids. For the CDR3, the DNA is TGTGCCAGCAGTAAAAATGCGTGGCAGGGGAGCTCCTACGAGCAGTACTTC. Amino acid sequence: CASSKNAWQGSSYEQYF.

The CDR3 DNA follows: TGTGCCAGCAGTCCGGGACAGGGGCCGTCGGGGGAAGAGACCCAGTACTTC. Amino acids: CASSPGQGPSGEETQYF. The rearrangement uses TRBV28 and TRBJ2-5; 10 bases align to TRBD1. This CDR3 comprises 17 residues. The germline CDR1 and CDR2 sequences are MDHEN and SYDVKM. Unmatched junction bases numbered 12, after V lost 5 bases and J lost 3 bases.

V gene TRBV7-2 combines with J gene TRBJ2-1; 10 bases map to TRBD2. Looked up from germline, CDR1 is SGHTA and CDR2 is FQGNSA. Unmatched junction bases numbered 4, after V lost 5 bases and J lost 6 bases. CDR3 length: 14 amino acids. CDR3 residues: CASSPGLALNEQFF. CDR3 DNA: TGTGCCAGCAGCCCGGGACTAGCGCTCAATGAGCAGTTCTTC.